This T cell receptor beta chain was recovered during a study of blood T cells in healthy people across ages. At the level of the study: Researchers report that template switching captured about one barcoded beta molecule per two T cells.

Then a second PCR, running roughly 6 to 12 cycles, was carried out with a sample-barcoded 5' primer and a J-beta primer mix. A single record per CDR3 protein comes from TCRdb applying MiXCR to the 5' RACE reads. This table holds 700,000 to 850,000 distinct CDR3 sequences, 50% to 65% found once. The authors isolated at least 6.5 million PBMCs per sample. Study findings and constraints: Long-lived donors carried more naive CD4+ cells and greater diversity than aged donors.

This clonotype appeared a few times. The antigen is not known. Sequences were obtained from blood. The receptor was derived from a man aged 80 or over in good health.

CDR3 bases: TGTGCCACCAGTGACCCGGGACAGGGTGCCTACAATGAGCAGTTCTTC. It translates to CATSDPGQGAYNEQFF. The chain employs TRBV24-1 and TRBJ2-1, with 9 positions matching TRBD1. Germline V gene sequence: CDR1 KGHDR, CDR2 SFDVKD. The CDR3 runs to 16 residues. V lost 4 bases, J lost 2 bases, and 5 bases stayed unmatched.